This T cell receptor beta chain derives from a study of Ad26.COV2.S vaccination and SARS-CoV-2 variants. Study as a whole: In the COV1001 trial, the donor was in the Ad26.COV2.S arm.

Treatment given: around 19 received Ad26.COV2.S at low or high dose, single or two shots; 5 received placebo; per-sample allocation not given. Repertoires come from day 63 after the first vaccine or placebo injection. Using immunoSEQ multiplex PCR, the repertoire was profiled, and TCRdb retains in-frame clones only, with some absent. The sample has approximately 460,000 clones, 70% to 90% seen once. Findings and limits, study-wide: The authors reported substantial breadth in spike-specific CD8+ and CD4+ T cell responses after vaccination.

Of note for this clone: Antigen: not known.

This CDR3 contains 15 residues. V gave up 1 base and J gave up 4 bases, with 11 bases separating them. CDR1 is LGHNA and CDR2 is YNFKEQ in the germline V gene. This clonotype was sampled from a person between 18 and 65 years old who received the Ad26.COV2.S COVID-19 vaccine or a placebo. The chain has TRBV4-2 and TRBJ2-1; D is unclear. This material consisted of peripheral blood, taken in a trial of Ad26.COV2.S vaccine versus placebo. The CDR3 sequence is CASSQGLDGYNEQFF. The CDR3 bases are TGTGCCAGCAGCCAAGGGTTGGACGGTTACAATGAGCAGTTCTTC.